These 26 T cell receptor beta chains came from one sample sequenced in a study of T cells in Graves' hyperthyroidism and ophthalmopathy. Amplification of TCR beta CDR3 regions used RNA as the template. The TCR CDR3 was amplified in a first-round RT-PCR using the HTBI primer set. TCRdb re-derived calls from the multiplex PCR reads in MiXCR, one entry per CDR3 protein. The sample has around 690,000 distinct CDR3 sequences, less than 25% seen once. Input material: blood. These receptors all come from a man aged 25 to 45 with Graves' ophthalmopathy.

This clonotype has more than one count but fewer than ten. The junction differs from germline at one of its ends, possibly a read error. The chain combines TRBV6-2 or TRBV6-3 with TRBJ2-1; 10 bases align to TRBD2. Germline V gene data show CDR1 as MNHEY and CDR2 as SVGEGT. This CDR3 spans 16 amino acids. The CDR3 protein is CASSYAAGGPYNERFF. In DNA form, the CDR3 reads TGTGCCAGCAGTTACGCAGCGGGAGGGCCCTACAATGAGCGGTTCTTC.

The rearrangement links TRBV7-2 to TRBJ2-4; D is perhaps TRBD2 (6 bases). CDR3 length: 13 residues. Germline-derived CDR1 and CDR2 are SGHTA and FQGNSA. The V end lost 3 bases, the J end lost 9 bases, and 12 bases lay between the germline ends. In nucleotides, the CDR3 is TGTGCCAGCAGCTTCGGAGGGGAGAGCATTCAGTACTTC. Amino acid sequence: CASSFGGESIQYF.

The chain uses TRBV30 and TRBJ2-7; TRBD1 aligns across 7 bases. This CDR3 has 13 amino acids. Germline assignment: CDR1 GTSNPN and CDR2 SVGIG (reference sequence). The V segment lost 5 bases and the J segment 5 bases; nucleotides outside the gene matches: 9. The CDR3 DNA follows: TGTGCCTGGGACGACACAGGGGTCCACGAGCAGTACTTC. Translation: CAWDDTGVHEQYF.

The chain joins TRBV29-1 to TRBJ2-7; the match to TRBD1 covers 12 bases. The CDR3 has 14 residues. Germline CDR1 SQVTM, CDR2 ANQGSEA. V was clipped by 7 bases and J by 5 bases; unmatched bases: 9. CDR3 in DNA: TGCAGCGCTGGGGGGGACAGGGGGCTCCACGAGCAGTACTTC. Amino acids: CSAGGDRGLHEQYF.

This chain joins TRBV9 and TRBJ2-1, with D tentatively TRBD1 (6 bases). The V gene's germline CDR1 is SGDLS and CDR2 YYNGEE. The CDR3 spans 13 residues. Trimming shortened V by 3 bases and J by 6 bases, and 10 bases separated the two germline ends. As DNA, the CDR3 is TGTGCCAGCAGCGCGACAGGTCGCAATGAGCAGTTCTTC. Translated: CASSATGRNEQFF.

This clonotype was counted at least ten times. An end of the junction does not agree with germline; a read error may underlie this. This rearrangement joins TRBV5-1 to TRBJ2-1; D is possibly TRBD1 (5 bases). Germline lookup yields CDR1 SGHRS and CDR2 YFSETQ. The CDR3 spans 11 residues. This CDR3 reads CASSLRGEQFF. Written as DNA, the CDR3 is TGTGCCAGCAGCTTAAGGGGTGAGCAGTTCTTC. The full variable domain, its missing parts supplied by reference TRBV5-1 and TRBJ2-1, is KAGVTQTPRYLIKTRGQQVTLSCSPISGHRSVSWYQQTPGQGLQFLFEYFSETQRNKGNFPGRFSGRQFSNSRSEMNVSTLELGDSALYLCASSLRGEQFFGPGTRLTVL.

This clonotype has only a few counts. The DNA of the CDR3 is TGTGCCAGCAGCTTAGTACAGACGAGCTCCTACAATGAGCAGTTCTTC. Amino acid sequence: CASSLVQTSSYNEQFF. The gene calls are TRBV11-2 and TRBJ2-1, with D hard to call. Germline values: CDR1 SGHAT, CDR2 FQNNGV. CDR3 size: 16 residues. V was pared by 1 base and J by 0 bases, with 10 bases between.

Ten or more counts support this clonotype. This rearrangement joins TRBV11-2 to TRBJ1-1; D is ambiguous. CDR3 length equals 17 residues. In germline, CDR1 is SGHAT, CDR2 FQNNGV. The V end lost 5 bases, the J end lost 1 base, and 20 bases lay between the germline ends. The CDR3 spells CASSPSGVRRPNTEAFF. The CDR3 region has the DNA TGTGCCAGCAGCCCTAGCGGGGTGAGACGGCCGAACACTGAAGCTTTCTTT.

CDR3: CASSLEGRSRGEQYF. The CDR3 DNA follows: TGTGCCAGCAGCTTAGAGGGGCGGTCTCGGGGCGAGCAGTACTTC. This chain uses TRBV7-9 with TRBJ2-7; tentatively, D is TRBD1 or TRBD2 (5 bases each). Trimming removed 1 base from V and 6 bases from J, with 16 bases in between. Germline V gene lookup returns CDR1 SEHNR and CDR2 FQNEAQ (reference sequence). The CDR3 covers 15 residues.

The chain recombines TRBV12-3 or TRBV12-4 with TRBJ2-7, with D perhaps TRBD2 (9 bases). Trimming took off 3 bases at V and 7 bases at J, with 22 bases between the two ends. This CDR3 is 16 amino acids long. The CDR3 is CASSFGLQGAGGEQYF. The DNA for the CDR3 is TGTGCCAGCAGTTTCGGCCTTCAGGGGGCGGGGGGGGAGCAGTACTTC.

Ten or more counts support this clonotype. The V call is TRBV7-9, the J call TRBJ1-1; 8 bases fit TRBD1. Germline V gene data show CDR1 as SEHNR and CDR2 as FQNEAQ (reference sequence). V trimming: 5 bases; J trimming: 7 bases; junction bases outside the gene matches: 15. This CDR3 has 16 residues. The CDR3 DNA reads as TGTGCCAGCAGCCTTCCTCGGACAGGGCTTCCAGTTGAAGCTTTCTTT. Amino acid sequence: CASSLPRTGLPVEAFF.

This clonotype was counted a few times. The chain employs TRBV29-1 and TRBJ2-1; 8 bases agree with TRBD1. Germline V gene data show CDR1 as SQVTM and CDR2 as ANQGSEA. V trimming: 5 bases; J trimming: 7 bases; junction bases outside the gene matches: 10. This CDR3 is 14 amino acids long. The CDR3 DNA is TGCAGCGTTTTCGGACAGGGAGGCAGAAATGAGCAGTTCTTC. This encodes CSVFGQGGRNEQFF.

This clonotype was recorded many times. The chain uses TRBV12-3 or TRBV12-4 and TRBJ1-5, with D hard to call. The CDR3 spans 14 residues. The V gene lost 5 bases and the J gene lost 4 bases, with 12 bases spanning the gap. CDR3: CASSPAQANQPQHF. CDR3 DNA: TGTGCCAGCAGTCCAGCCCAGGCGAATCAGCCCCAGCATTTT.

This clonotype appeared a few times. DNA for the CDR3: TGTGCCAGCTCACCACAGGACAGGGGGCCCGATCAGCCCCAGCATTTT. Translation: CASSPQDRGPDQPQHF. The rearrangement joins TRBV18 to TRBJ1-5; TRBD1 matches at 11 bases. Germline V gene data show CDR1 as KGHSH and CDR2 as LQKENI. J gave up 5 bases and V 1 base, and 4 bases lay outside the gene matches. The CDR3 is 16 residues long.

Comment on this clonotype: At one end the junction does not follow the germline gene, possibly because of a read error. J is TRBJ2-7 and V is TRBV6-1; D is possibly TRBD1 (5 bases). Germline CDR1 is MNHNS and CDR2 is SASEGT. CDR3 size: 15 residues. The CDR3 coding sequence is TGTGCCAGCAGTGAAGTTGTACAGGTCTCCCACGAGCAGTACTTC. This codes for CASSEVVQVSHEQYF.

The chain joins TRBV5-6 to TRBJ2-7; D may be TRBD2 (8 bases). With 2 bases removed from V and 6 bases from J, the gap between germline ends came to 15 bases. The CDR3 length is 14 residues. Germline CDR1 is SGHDT and CDR2 is YYEEEE. Here the CDR3 reads CASSLGGGRPEQYF. Written as DNA, the CDR3 is TGTGCCAGCAGCTTAGGGGGCGGGAGGCCCGAGCAGTACTTC.

CDR3 DNA: TGTGCCAGCAGCCATGCCCGCCTGGGGAGGGCCGGCAATGAGCAGTTCTTC. Its protein product is CASSHARLGRAGNEQFF. This chain uses TRBV14 with TRBJ2-1; 7 nucleotides agree with TRBD2. V gave up 3 bases and J gave up 6 bases; unmatched junction bases: 14. The CDR3 length is 17 residues. Germline lookup yields CDR1 SGHDN and CDR2 FVKESK.

In this sample, this clonotype turned up many times. V is TRBV11-3 and J is TRBJ1-2; possible D gene TRBD1, 6 bases. The V end lost 5 bases, the J end lost 2 bases, and 15 bases lay between the germline ends. This CDR3 contains 15 residues. CDR1 and CDR2 from the germline V gene are SGHNT and YENEEA. As DNA, the CDR3 is TGTGCCAGCAGCCCCCGCCCTACAGGGAACTATGGCTACACCTTC. Its protein is CASSPRPTGNYGYTF.

This clonotype appeared many times. The chain couples TRBV7-8 to TRBJ2-3; the D gene is possibly TRBD1 (6 bases). Germline V lookup: CDR1 SGHVS, CDR2 FQNEAQ. Trimming removed 5 bases from V and 0 bases from J, with 15 bases in between. CDR3 length equals 16 residues. The chain's CDR3 is CASSAWGTTSTDTQYF. Written as DNA, the CDR3 is TGTGCCAGCAGCGCGTGGGGGACAACTAGCACAGATACGCAGTATTTT.

This clonotype was picked up many times. The rearrangement joins TRBV18 to TRBJ1-5, with TRBD1 as a possible D gene (6 bases). V was cut by 3 bases and J by 3 bases, with 9 bases left in between. Germline V CDR1 and CDR2: KGHSH, LQKENI. The CDR3 spans 14 residues. The CDR3 loop reads CASSPTGNNQPQHF. The CDR3 DNA follows: TGTGCCAGCTCACCGACAGGTAACAATCAGCCCCAGCATTTT.

This clonotype was detected a few times. The chain employs TRBV4-1 and TRBJ1-2; possibly TRBD1 for D (6 bases). Germline V gene data show CDR1 as MGHRA and CDR2 as YSYEKL. V lost 0 bases and J lost 2, with 10 bases in between. The CDR3 contains 15 residues. The CDR3 DNA is TGCGCCAGCAGCCAAGAAACAGGGCCGAACTATGGCTACACCTTC. This encodes CASSQETGPNYGYTF.

This clonotype was seen at least ten times. The rearrangement uses TRBV7-6 and TRBJ1-2; D gene unclear. Trimming took off 5 bases at V and 3 bases at J, with 16 bases between the two ends. CDR3 length: 15 residues. Germline V CDR1 and CDR2: SGHVS, FNYEAQ. Written as DNA, the CDR3 is TGTGCCAGCAGCCCACGACTCGCGCGGGACTATGGCTACACCTTC. Its translation is CASSPRLARDYGYTF. Variable domain in full (rest from reference TRBV7-6 and TRBJ1-2): GAGVSQSPRYKVTKRGQDVALRCDPISGHVSLYWYRQALGQGPEFLTYFNYEAQQDKSGLPNDRFSAERPEGSISTLTIQRTEQRDSAMYRCASSPRLARDYGYTFGSGTRLTVV.

Many counts were recorded for this clonotype. This sequence joins TRBV2 and TRBJ1-1; 8 bases map to TRBD1. V lost 6 bases and J lost 5; bases outside the gene matches: 5. The CDR3 has 13 residues. Germline V gives CDR1 SNHLY, CDR2 FYNNEI. Here the CDR3 DNA reads TGTGCCAGCAGGGACAGGGCTGGGACTGAAGCTTTCTTT. Protein sequence: CASRDRAGTEAFF.

This clonotype has just a few counts. This sequence joins TRBV30 and TRBJ2-3, with TRBD1 matching over 9 bases. Germline values: CDR1 GTSNPN, CDR2 SVGIG (reference sequence). J lost 4 bases, V lost 0 bases, and 5 bases had no gene match. The CDR3 loop spans 15 amino acids. CDR3 sequence (DNA): TGTGCCTGGAGTGTGGGGACAGGGCAAGCAGATACGCAGTATTTT. This sequence encodes CAWSVGTGQADTQYF.

The chain is built from TRBV19 and TRBJ1-5; the D gene is possibly TRBD1 (6 bases). The V gene's germline CDR1 is LNHDA and CDR2 SQIVND (reference sequence). Trimming took 3 bases from V and 2 from J, leaving 11 bases between them. The CDR3 totals 15 residues. Here the CDR3 reads CASSMSGAGNQPQHF. CDR3 nucleotide sequence: TGTGCCAGTAGTATGTCAGGGGCAGGCAATCAGCCCCAGCATTTT.

The chain joins TRBV5-6 to TRBJ1-2; 10 positions match TRBD1. The length of the CDR3 is 16 residues. V was clipped by 4 bases and J by 4 bases; unmatched bases: 10. The V gene's germline CDR1 is SGHDT and CDR2 YYEEEE. DNA for the CDR3: TGTGCCAGCAGCCTGAGGACAGGGGGATTGGTCTATGGCTACACCTTC. It codes for CASSLRTGGLVYGYTF.